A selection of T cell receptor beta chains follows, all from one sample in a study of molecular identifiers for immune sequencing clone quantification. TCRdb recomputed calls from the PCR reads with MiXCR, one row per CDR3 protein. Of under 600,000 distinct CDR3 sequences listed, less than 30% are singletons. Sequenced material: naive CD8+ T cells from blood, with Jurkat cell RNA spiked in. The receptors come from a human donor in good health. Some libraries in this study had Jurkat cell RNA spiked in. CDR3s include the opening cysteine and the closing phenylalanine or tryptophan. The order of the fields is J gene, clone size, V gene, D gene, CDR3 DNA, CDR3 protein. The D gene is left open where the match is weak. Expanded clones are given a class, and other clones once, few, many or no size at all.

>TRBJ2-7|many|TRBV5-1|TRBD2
TGCGCCAGCAGCTTGAGAGGACTAGCGGGAGCAGCCCCCTACGAGCAGTACTTC
CASSLRGLAGAAPYEQYF
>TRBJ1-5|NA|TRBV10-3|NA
TGTGCCATCAGTGCAGCCGGCGGCCCTCCGCCCCCGCCTTTT
CAISAAGGPPPPPF
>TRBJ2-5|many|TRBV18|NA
TGTGCCAGCTCAGCCGCTACCTACCAAGAGACCCAGTACTTC
CASSAATYQETQYF
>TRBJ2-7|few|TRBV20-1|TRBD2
TGCAGTGCTACGGGACTATATCTCGAGCAGTACTTC
CSATGLYLEQYF
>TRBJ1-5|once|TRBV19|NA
TGTGCCAGTAATGATTTGGGGACACTAAGCAATCAGCCCCAGCATTTT
CASNDLGTLSNQPQHF
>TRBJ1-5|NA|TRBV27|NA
TGTGCCAGCAGTTTAAGGCCTGTGTCGGGGCCCCAGCATTTT
CASSLRPVSGPQHF
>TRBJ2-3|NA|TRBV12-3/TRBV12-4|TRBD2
TGTGCCAGCAGTTTAGCTGGGACTAGCGGAACTAGCACAGATACGCAGTATTTT
CASSLAGTSGTSTDTQYF
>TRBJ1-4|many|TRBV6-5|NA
TGTGCCAGCAGTTATGAAGGGGCCCCGAATGAAAAACTGTTTTTT
CASSYEGAPNEKLFF
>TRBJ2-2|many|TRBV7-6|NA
TGTGCCAGCAGCTTAGTCAGGGCAGGGCCCGCGGTCACCGGGGAGCTGTTTTTT
CASSLVRAGPAVTGELFF
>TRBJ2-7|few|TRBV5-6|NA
TGTGCCAGCAGCTTTTGGGTATCGGGAGTGGATTACGAGCAGTACTTC
CASSFWVSGVDYEQYF
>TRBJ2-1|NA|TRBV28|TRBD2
TGTGCCAGCAGTTTACTAGCGGGCCACCCACCCAATGAGCAGTTCTTC
CASSLLAGHPPNEQFF
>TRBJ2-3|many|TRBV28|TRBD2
TGTGCCAGCAGTTTATTAACTAGCGGGGGTTCTAGCACAGATACGCAGTATTTT
CASSLLTSGGSSTDTQYF
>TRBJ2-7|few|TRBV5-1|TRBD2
TGCGCCAGCAGCGAGGGACTAGGGGTTCCCTACGGCGAGCAGTACTTC
CASSEGLGVPYGEQYF
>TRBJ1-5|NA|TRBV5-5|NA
TGTGCCAGCAGCTTGGTCGGCGGGGGTAGCAATCAGCCCCAGCATTTT
CASSLVGGGSNQPQHF
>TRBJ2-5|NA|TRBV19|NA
TGTGCCAGTGCCCTTGGTGCAGGGAATAGCCAAGAGCCCCAGTACTTC
CASALGAGNSQEPQYF
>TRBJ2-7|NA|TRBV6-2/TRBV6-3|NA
TGTGCCAGCATCCCGGGGCTATCCTACGAGCAGTACTTC
CASIPGLSYEQYF
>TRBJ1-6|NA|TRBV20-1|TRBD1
TGCAGTGCTAATCCTACAGGGGTTCGTGTCTATAATTCACCCCTCCAATTT
CSANPTGVRVYNSPLQF
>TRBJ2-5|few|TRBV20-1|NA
TGCAGTGCTAGTCGGACAGAGATGGAGACCCAGTACTTC
CSASRTEMETQYF
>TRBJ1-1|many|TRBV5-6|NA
TGTGCCAGCAGCTATAACAGCGTCCTGAACACTGAAGCTTTCTTT
CASSYNSVLNTEAFF
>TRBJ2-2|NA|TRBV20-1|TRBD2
TGCAGTGCGCTCACCCCTAGCGGTGAGAACACCGGGGAGCTGTTTTTT
CSALTPSGENTGELFF
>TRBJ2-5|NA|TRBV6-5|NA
TGTGCCAGCAGTTACTCGTGGTCACCTCAAGAGACCCAGTACTTC
CASSYSWSPQETQYF
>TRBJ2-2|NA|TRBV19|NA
TGTGCCAGTAGTCCGGGGGTTGGCACCGGGGAGCTGTTTTTT
CASSPGVGTGELFF
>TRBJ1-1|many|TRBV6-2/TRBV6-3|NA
TGTGCCAGCAGTTTGGTACAGGAGGGGACTGAAGCTTTCTTT
CASSLVQEGTEAFF